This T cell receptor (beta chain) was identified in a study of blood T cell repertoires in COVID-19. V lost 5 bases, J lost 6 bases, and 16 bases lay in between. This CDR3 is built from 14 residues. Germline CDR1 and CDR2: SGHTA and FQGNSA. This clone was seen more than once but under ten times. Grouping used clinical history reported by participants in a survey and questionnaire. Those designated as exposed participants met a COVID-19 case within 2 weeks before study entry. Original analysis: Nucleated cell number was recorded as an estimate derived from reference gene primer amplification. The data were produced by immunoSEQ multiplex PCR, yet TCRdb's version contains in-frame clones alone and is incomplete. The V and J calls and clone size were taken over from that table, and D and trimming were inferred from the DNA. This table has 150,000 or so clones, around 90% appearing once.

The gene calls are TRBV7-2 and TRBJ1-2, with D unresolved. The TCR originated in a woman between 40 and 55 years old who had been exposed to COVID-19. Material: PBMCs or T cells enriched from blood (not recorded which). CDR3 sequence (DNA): TGTGCCAGCAGCCCAACTAGAACAGAACATGGCTACACCTTC. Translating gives CASSPTRTEHGYTF.